The 23 T cell receptor beta chains below come from one sample, sequenced in a study of T cells in Graves' hyperthyroidism and ophthalmopathy. There were TCR beta CDR3 regions amplified from RNA transcripts. HTBI primers were employed in a first-round RT-PCR of the TCR CDR3. Each CDR3 protein gets one entry after TCRdb re-called the multiplex PCR reads with MiXCR. Of roughly 800,000 distinct CDR3 sequences in the sample, 38% were seen once. Sequenced material: blood. These receptors all come from a man between 18 and 29 years old with Graves' hyperthyroidism.

The table lists this clonotype with a few counts. The V and J genes are TRBV7-3 and TRBJ2-2; tentatively, D is TRBD2 (6 bases). The CDR3 extends over 16 amino acids. The V gene's germline CDR1 is SGHTA and CDR2 FQGTGA. Trimming cost V 6 bases and J 1 base, with 15 bases left between them. The CDR3 bases are TGTGCCAGCAGTATAACCGGGACTCGGAACACCGGGGAGCTGTTTTTT. This gives the protein CASSITGTRNTGELFF.

V usage is TRBV6-5 and J usage is TRBJ2-6; 11 bases fit TRBD2. The germline V gene encodes CDR1 MNHEY and CDR2 SVGAGI. The V gene end was trimmed by 5 bases and the J gene end by 4 bases; junction bases not matched to a gene: 16. The CDR3 has 20 amino acids. The CDR3 is CASSPRGGSGRAEGANVLTF. DNA of the CDR3: TGTGCCAGCAGTCCCCGGGGAGGTAGCGGGAGGGCGGAGGGGGCCAACGTCCTGACTTTC.

CDR3 protein: CASSLGWENQPQHF. The CDR3 nucleotides read TGCGCCAGCAGCTTGGGGTGGGAAAATCAGCCCCAGCATTTT. V gene TRBV5-1 combines with J gene TRBJ1-5, with unresolved D. This CDR3 spans 14 amino acids. The V gene lost 0 bases and the J gene lost 4 bases, with 8 bases spanning the gap. The V gene's germline CDR1 is SGHRS and CDR2 YFSETQ.

There are a few counts of this clonotype. V is TRBV7-8 and J is TRBJ2-2; D gene ambiguous. The CDR3 totals 16 residues. Per the germline V gene, CDR1 is SGHVS and CDR2 is FQNEAQ. V was cut by 1 base and J by 5 bases, with 14 bases left in between. The DNA for the CDR3 is TGTGCCAGCAGCTTAGTAACTTTAGCTGGGACCGGGGAGCTGTTTTTT. Translation gives CASSLVTLAGTGELFF. Drawing the rest from reference TRBV7-8 and TRBJ2-2, the complete variable domain is GAGVSQSPRYKVAKRGQDVALRCDPISGHVSLFWYQQALGQGPEFLTYFQNEAQLDKSGLPSDRFFAERPEGSVSTLKIQRTQQEDSAVYLCASSLVTLAGTGELFFGEGSRLTVL.

V usage is TRBV19 and J usage is TRBJ1-5, with 8 bases fitting TRBD1. Germline assignment: CDR1 LNHDA and CDR2 SQIVND (reference sequence). The V and J ends lost 8 bases and 11 bases, in that order; junction bases with no gene match: 11. The CDR3 consists of 13 residues. The CDR3 DNA reads as TGTGCCAGTGCCCCGGCAGGGGGCTGGGCCCAGCATTTT. The encoded protein is CASAPAGGWAQHF.

This clonotype was seen only a few times. The chain links TRBV5-4 to TRBJ2-5; D is unresolved. Looked up from germline, CDR1 is SGHNT and CDR2 is YYREEE (reference sequence). This CDR3 comprises 14 residues. Trimming left V 1 base short and J 4 bases short, with 11 bases between. In nucleotides, the CDR3 is TGTGCCAGCAGCTTGAAGGACGGCCGAGAGACCCAGTACTTC. Its protein product is CASSLKDGRETQYF.

CDR3 amino acids: CSAGQFQETQYF. The CDR3, as DNA: TGCAGCGCCGGGCAATTCCAAGAGACCCAGTACTTC. The chain combines TRBV29-1 with TRBJ2-5; D uncertain. The CDR3 sequence is 12 residues long. Between the trimmed V and J ends, which lost 7 bases and 1 base, there was a span of 10 bases. Looked up from germline, CDR1 is SQVTM and CDR2 is ANQGSEA.

V is TRBV29-1 and J is TRBJ1-1, with D possibly matching TRBD1 (5 bases). Trimming left V 6 bases short and J 5 bases short, with 10 bases between. The CDR3 has 11 residues. Germline loops: CDR1 SQVTM, CDR2 ANQGSEA. In nucleotides, the CDR3 is TGCAGCGTACAGGAGGGAACTGAAGCTTTCTTT. Protein product: CSVQEGTEAFF.

The V call is TRBV27, the J call TRBJ1-1; D is uncertain. The germline V gene encodes CDR1 MNHEY and CDR2 SMNVEV (reference sequence). The CDR3 length is 13 residues. Trimming took 6 bases from V and 0 from J, leaving 8 bases between them. The CDR3 DNA reads as TGTGCCAGCAGAATTACAGTGAACACTGAAGCTTTCTTT. Residues: CASRITVNTEAFF.

The chain uses TRBV3-1 and TRBJ2-7; the D is unclear. The CDR3 covers 14 residues. The germline gives CDR1 LGHDT, CDR2 YNNKEL (reference sequence). Between the trimmed V and J ends, which lost 2 bases and 6 bases, there was a span of 14 bases. This CDR3 reads CASSQTGTRREQYF. CDR3 bases: TGTGCCAGCAGCCAAACCGGAACGAGACGCGAGCAGTACTTC.

The chain combines TRBV10-3 with TRBJ2-7; TRBD2 is a possible D gene (5 bases). The V gene's germline CDR1 is ENHRY and CDR2 SYGVKD. CDR3 length: 12 amino acids. Trimming left V 10 bases short and J 6 bases short, with 16 bases between. The CDR3 coding sequence is TGTGCCACGAGGGTTTCCTTCGGCGAGCAGTACTTC. It encodes CATRVSFGEQYF.

The chain combines TRBV12-3 or TRBV12-4 with TRBJ1-1, with D hard to call. Trimming took off 3 bases at V and 8 bases at J, with 19 bases between the two ends. This CDR3 region has 15 residues. CDR3 residues: CASSFAARRAEEAFF. CDR3 nucleotide sequence: TGTGCCAGCAGTTTTGCAGCGAGGAGGGCCGAAGAAGCTTTCTTT.

V and J are TRBV5-1 and TRBJ1-1; 7 nucleotides align to TRBD1. In germline, CDR1 is SGHRS, CDR2 YFSETQ. V was clipped by 4 bases and J by 0 bases; unmatched bases: 9. CDR3 length: 16 amino acids. CDR3 DNA: TGCGCCAGCAGCCGACCCCCGGGACAGCTGAACACTGAAGCTTTCTTT. Translation gives CASSRPPGQLNTEAFF.

This chain uses TRBV20-1 with TRBJ1-4, with D maybe TRBD1 (5 bases). The V end lost 0 bases, the J end lost 7 bases, and 15 bases lay between the germline ends. The CDR3 is 15 amino acids. Per germline, CDR1 DFQATT and CDR2 SNEGSKA (reference sequence). The CDR3 protein is CSARDGPAGGEKLFF. The CDR3 DNA follows: TGCAGTGCTAGAGATGGGCCGGCGGGGGGTGAAAAACTGTTTTTT.

Comments on this clonotype: The missing conserved phenylalanine or tryptophan at the end of this CDR3 makes a read error likely. In DNA, the CDR3 is TGCAGTGCTAAGGTCGACACTGAAGCTTTCTTA. It encodes CSAKVDTEAFL. J is TRBJ1-1 and V is TRBV20-1; D gene ambiguous. This CDR3 has 11 residues. Trimming took off 4 bases at V and 3 bases at J, with 6 bases between the two ends. Germline-derived CDR1 and CDR2 are DFQATT and SNEGSKA (reference sequence).

This rearrangement joins TRBV7-9 to TRBJ1-1, with a weak D call TRBD1 (5 bases). CDR1 and CDR2 (germline): SEHNR, FQNEAQ (reference sequence). Trimming left V 0 bases short and J 4 bases short, with 12 bases between. This CDR3 is built from 15 residues. In DNA, the CDR3 is TGTGCCAGCAGCTTAGCCCAGGGTAGTCGCACTGAAGCTTTCTTT. Its protein product is CASSLAQGSRTEAFF.

This clonotype showed up just a few times. This rearrangement joins TRBV4-1 to TRBJ1-2; D call uncertain. Germline CDR1 MGHRA, CDR2 YSYEKL. This CDR3 has 14 residues. V gave up 4 bases and J gave up 1 base, with 10 bases separating them. This chain's CDR3 is CASSRENLNYGYTF. CDR3 coding DNA: TGCGCCAGCAGCCGGGAGAACCTTAACTATGGCTACACCTTC.

Turning to this clonotype: A read error may be the cause here, since a much bigger clone is one base away. V and J are TRBV29-1 and TRBJ2-5; D remains ambiguous. This CDR3 contains 15 residues. V was trimmed by 0 bases and J by 4 bases, leaving 15 bases between them. The germline V gene has CDR1 SQVTM and CDR2 ANQGSEA. CDR3 sequence: CSVEEKRVDRETQYF. CDR3 nucleotide sequence: TGCAGCGTTGAAGAAAAACGGGTGGATCGAGAGACCCAGTACTTC.

Of note for this clonotype: The CDR3 ends on some other residue instead of the conserved phenylalanine or tryptophan, so this is likely a read error. The DNA is left out, because the CDR3 cannot be placed on it with certainty; the CDR3 is given as TCRdb lists it. The chain has TRBV10-3 and TRBJ2-7; the table's D call of TRBD1 was not tested on the DNA. The CDR3 comprises 10 residues, both ends counted. CDR1 is ENHRY and CDR2 is SYGVKD in the germline V gene. The CDR3 sequence: CAISGPGTVT.

The chain is built from TRBV15 and TRBJ2-3; a possible D gene is TRBD1 (6 bases). Trimming took off 9 bases at V and 3 bases at J, with 13 bases between the two ends. From germline, CDR1 is LNHNV and CDR2 YYDKDF (reference sequence). The length of the CDR3 is 13 residues. The CDR3 is CATRATGTDTQYF. The CDR3 DNA follows: TGTGCCACTAGAGCAACAGGGACAGATACGCAGTATTTT.

The chain couples TRBV4-1 to TRBJ1-1; D is ambiguous. The V end lost 2 bases, the J end lost 2 bases, and 12 bases lay between the germline ends. The CDR3 is 15 residues long. Germline CDR1 MGHRA, CDR2 YSYEKL. This chain's CDR3 is CASSQISVSNTEAFF. Written as DNA, the CDR3 is TGCGCCAGCAGCCAAATCTCCGTCAGCAACACTGAAGCTTTCTTT.

In this sample, this clonotype turned up a few times. The chain combines TRBV4-3 with TRBJ2-7; D gene ambiguous. The V gene's germline CDR1 is LGHNA and CDR2 YSLEER. The CDR3 loop spans 15 amino acids. Trimming cost V 0 bases and J 1 base, with 10 bases left between them. The CDR3: CASSQEQIASYEQYF. CDR3 sequence (DNA): TGCGCCAGCAGCCAAGAACAGATTGCTTCCTACGAGCAGTACTTC.

This clonotype has a count of ten or more. Mismatch with germline at one junction end may stem from a read error. V is TRBV5-1 and J is TRBJ2-3; D not certain. Germline lookup yields CDR1 SGHRS and CDR2 YFSETQ. This CDR3 is 11 amino acids long. The DNA for the CDR3 is TGTGCCAGTAGGAGCACAGATACGCAGTATTTT. Translation gives CASRSTDTQYF.